A selection of T cell receptor beta chains follows, all from one sample in a study of control samples from healthy donors and cancer patients. Some clones are missing from TCRdb's copy, which holds only in-frame ones; the method was immunoSEQ multiplex PCR. The sample contains 150,000 to 200,000 clones, roughly nine tenths of which appear only once. The sequenced sample was blood. These receptors were collected from a man aged 25-40 years in good health. The CDR3 runs from the conserved cysteine through the conserved F or W. D genes are given only for firm matches. Clone size is given for some rows only: seen once, a few or many times, or a class if the clone is expanded.

13	NA	TRBV4-2	TRBJ1-1	NA	TGTGCCAGCAGCCAGACAGGTCCCGGTGAAGCTTTCTTT	CASSQTGPGEAFF
12	NA	TRBV5-1	TRBJ2-5	NA	TGCGCCAGCAGCTCGACGCGGGAGACCCAGTACTTC	CASSSTRETQYF
15	NA	TRBV11-3	TRBJ2-3	NA	TGTGCCAGCAGCTTAGATAGACCCCCGAGGGATACGCAGTATTTT	CASSLDRPPRDTQYF
13	NA	TRBV18	TRBJ1-1	NA	TGTGCCAGCTCACCGCAAATTAACACTGAAGCTTTCTTT	CASSPQINTEAFF
15	NA	TRBV9	TRBJ2-1	NA	TGTGCCAGCAGCGTAAGCCTAGAGTCCTACAATGAGCAGTTCTTC	CASSVSLESYNEQFF
12	NA	TRBV11-3	TRBJ2-1	NA	TGTGCCAGCAGCCGGGCCTACAATGAGCAGTTCTTC	CASSRAYNEQFF
17	NA	TRBV6-2/TRBV6-3	TRBJ1-1	TRBD1	TGTGCCAGCAGTTACGGGACAGGGGTCGCCATGAACACTGAAGCTTTCTTT	CASSYGTGVAMNTEAFF
13	NA	TRBV4-1	TRBJ2-7	NA	TGCGCCAGCAGCCTGGGACCCTTCTACGAGCAGTACTTC	CASSLGPFYEQYF
15	NA	TRBV6-6	TRBJ1-2	NA	TGTGCCAGCAGTTACGTGGCAGTATTCTACTATGGCTACACCTTC	CASSYVAVFYYGYTF
18	NA	TRBV4-2	TRBJ2-4	TRBD2	TGTGCCAGCAGCCAAGATTTAGGGCTAGCGGGACCTTTAAACATTCAGTACTTC	CASSQDLGLAGPLNIQYF
15	NA	TRBV7-8	TRBJ2-1	TRBD2	TGTGCCAGCAGCGGAGGGACTAGCCGCTACAATGAGCAGTTCTTC	CASSGGTSRYNEQFF
18	NA	TRBV9	TRBJ1-1	TRBD1	TGTGCCCGCAGCGGAGGGGGCGGGACAGGGGGCCTGGTCACTGAAGCTTTCTTT	CARSGGGGTGGLVTEAFF
16	few	TRBV7-9	TRBJ2-3	TRBD2	TGTGCCAGCAGCCCGGTAGCGGGAGCCCGCACAGATACGCAGTATTTT	CASSPVAGARTDTQYF
15	once	TRBV9	TRBJ2-7	TRBD2	TGTGCCAGCAGCGCTGCGGGAGGGGGAGGCTACGAGCAGTACTTC	CASSAAGGGGYEQYF
16	NA	TRBV7-2	TRBJ2-3	TRBD2	TGTGCCAGCAAAGGTAGCGGGGGTTTCTCCACAGATACGCAGTATTTT	CASKGSGGFSTDTQYF
13	once	TRBV18	TRBJ1-2	NA	TGTGCCAGCTCACCCGGTTCGGACTATGGCTACACCTTC	CASSPGSDYGYTF
13	NA	TRBV5-1	TRBJ1-1	NA	TGCGCCAGCAGCTTGGCCTCTTCACTCGGGGCTTTCTTT	CASSLASSLGAFF
17	few	TRBV5-6	TRBJ2-7	TRBD2	TGTGCCAGCAGCGACCGATGGGTAGCGGGAGGGGTCTACGAGCAGTACTTC	CASSDRWVAGGVYEQYF
19	once	TRBV3-1/TRBV3-2	TRBJ1-3	TRBD1	TGTGCCAGCAGCCAAGATATAGGGACAGGGCGCTACTCTGGAAACACCATATATTTT	CASSQDIGTGRYSGNTIYF
16	NA	TRBV3-1/TRBV3-2	TRBJ2-1	TRBD2	TGTGCCAGCAGCGCCTTTCCCGGGGGGGGTCGGAATGAGCAGTTCTTC	CASSAFPGGGRNEQFF
12	NA	TRBV6-6	TRBJ1-1	NA	TGTGCCAGCAGTTACCCGAACACTAGCGCTTTCTTT	CASSYPNTSAFF
13	NA	TRBV6-5	TRBJ1-1	NA	TGTGCCAGCAGTCGCCCGGGACTCCCTGAAGCTTTCTTT	CASSRPGLPEAFF
13	NA	TRBV5-1	TRBJ1-1	NA	TGCGCCAGCAGCGCCGATTTGAACACTGAAGCTTTCTTT	CASSADLNTEAFF
14	NA	TRBV18	TRBJ1-5	TRBD1	TGTGCCAGCTCACCATCAGGGGGAAATCAGCCCCAGCATTTT	CASSPSGGNQPQHF
14	NA	TRBV24-1	TRBJ2-7	NA	TGTGCCACCAGTGATTTGCTCGAGGGGACGGGAGAATACTTC	CATSDLLEGTGEYF
14	NA	TRBV19	TRBJ1-1	NA	TGTGCCAGTAGTCCCCTTTCGGGGCCCACTGAAGCTTTCTTT	CASSPLSGPTEAFF
17	NA	TRBV14	TRBJ1-2	TRBD1	TGTGCCAGCAGCCAAGTCAAGGACAGGGGAGGAAACTATGGCTACACCTTC	CASSQVKDRGGNYGYTF
15	once	TRBV5-1	TRBJ2-7	TRBD1	TGCGCCAGCAGCGTGCGGACAGGGGGCGGGAACGAGCAGTACTTC	CASSVRTGGGNEQYF
15	NA	TRBV3-1/TRBV3-2	TRBJ2-3	NA	TGTGCCAGCAGCCAAGGGGTTGGGAGCACAGATACGCAGTATTTT	CASSQGVGSTDTQYF
15	few	TRBV10-2	TRBJ1-6	NA	TGCGCCAGCAGTGGGGGGACACCAGATAATTCACCCCTCCACTTT	CASSGGTPDNSPLHF
17	once	TRBV10-2	TRBJ2-3	TRBD2	TGCGCCAGCAGAGAGACAGCACAGCGGGGGCGGAGGGATACGCAGTATTTT	CASRETAQRGRRDTQYF
11	NA	TRBV6-4	TRBJ1-2	NA	TGTGCCAGCTACAGGGAAGGCGGCTACACCTTC	CASYREGGYTF
15	NA	TRBV5-1	TRBJ2-7	TRBD1	TGCGCCAGCAGCACTCGGACAGGGGGCTCCTACGAGCAGTACTTC	CASSTRTGGSYEQYF
14	NA	TRBV5-1	TRBJ2-5	NA	TGCGCCAGCAGCTTCCAGAGGTACCAAGAGACCCAGTACTTC	CASSFQRYQETQYF
11	NA	TRBV6-6	TRBJ1-6	NA	TGTGCCAGCAGTTACGGAGGCTCCGAGTCCTTT	CASSYGGSESF
13	NA	TRBV30	TRBJ1-2	NA	TGTGCCTGGAGAGCCCGCAAGGACTATGGCTACACCTTC	CAWRARKDYGYTF
14	few	TRBV5-4	TRBJ1-1	NA	TGTGCCAGCAAACGAGAAGGAGGGTATACTAGGGCTTTCTTT	CASKREGGYTRAFF
11	NA	TRBV9	TRBJ2-7	NA	TGTGCCAGCGACCCTGGGCAAGAGCAGTACTTC	CASDPGQEQYF
13	NA	TRBV9	TRBJ1-1	NA	TGTGCCAGCAGCCCCGGGCAGGGCACTGAAGCTTTCTTT	CASSPGQGTEAFF
14	NA	TRBV21-1	TRBJ1-4	NA	TGTGCCAGCAGCAACCCCGGGGGTAGTGAAAAACTGTTTTTT	CASSNPGGSEKLFF
13	once	TRBV27	TRBJ1-1	NA	TGTGCCAGCAGTTTTCCTGGTAACACTGAAGCTTTCTTT	CASSFPGNTEAFF
15	NA	TRBV6-5	TRBJ1-3	NA	TGTGCCAGCAAGGGACCGCACTTCTCTGGAAACACCATATATTTT	CASKGPHFSGNTIYF